Listed below are T cell receptor beta chains from one sample, sequenced in a study of T cell changes during pregnancy in multiple sclerosis. This table comes from immunoSEQ multiplex PCR, and its TCRdb copy is limited to in-frame clones, with some not included. The sample holds 20,000 to 25,000 clones; approximately 90% are singletons and the top ten take 5% to 5.5%. The specimen was CD8+ T cells from peripheral blood mononuclear cells, collected in the second trimester of pregnancy. Source of these receptors: a female donor in good health, enrolled as a control in a pregnancy study. Each CDR3 is given with its conserved first and last residue. A D gene is named only where the DNA matches it firmly. Not every row has a clone size; where given, it reads once, few, many or a size class.

>-|-|TRBJ1-6|15|TRBV6-4
TGTGCCAGCAGGCTGCGGGGCCACTATAATTCACCCCTCCACTTT
CASRLRGHYNSPLHF
>-|-|TRBJ1-3|16|TRBV5-6
TGTGCCAGCAGCTTGATTGGTCGTAGGAGAGGAGACACCATATATTTT
CASSLIGRRRGDTIYF
>TRBD1|-|TRBJ2-3|14|TRBV6-4
TGTGCCAGCAGTGACGGGACAGGCACAGATACGCAGTATTTT
CASSDGTGTDTQYF
>-|-|TRBJ2-3|16|TRBV7-6
TGTGCCAGCAGCTTTGGGGGACTGTCAAGCACAGATACGCAGTATTTT
CASSFGGLSSTDTQYF
>-|-|TRBJ2-7|16|TRBV28
TGTGCCAGCAGTTTACTCACAGGGTCTTATACCTACGAGCAGTACTTC
CASSLLTGSYTYEQYF
>-|-|TRBJ2-6|17|TRBV7-6
TGTGCCAGCAGCTTAGAACAGGACCTCTCTGGGGCCAACGTCCTGACTTTC
CASSLEQDLSGANVLTF
>TRBD2|-|TRBJ2-7|13|TRBV19
TGTGCCAGTACTCCTGGGACTAGAGACGAGCAGTACTTC
CASTPGTRDEQYF
>TRBD1|-|TRBJ1-5|18|TRBV28
TGTGCCAGCAGTTTCCCCGACAGGGTATGGGGCATTAATCAGCCCCAGCATTTT
CASSFPDRVWGINQPQHF
>-|-|TRBJ1-5|16|TRBV5-1
TGCGCCAGCAGCTCGGGAGTATCAGCTCCCAATGAGCCCCAGCATTTT
CASSSGVSAPNEPQHF
>-|once|TRBJ2-1|14|TRBV6-5
TGTGCCAGCAGAAAGGGACTCTCCTACAATGAGCAGTTCTTC
CASRKGLSYNEQFF
>TRBD2|-|TRBJ2-5|15|TRBV27
TGTGCCAGCAGTTTATTAACGGGAGGGAGGGAGACCCAGTACTTC
CASSLLTGGRETQYF
>TRBD1|-|TRBJ2-7|16|TRBV9
TGTGCCAGCAGCGTAGCAGGGACAGCTTCCGTCCACGAGCAGTACTTC
CASSVAGTASVHEQYF
>-|-|TRBJ1-2|16|TRBV6-6
TGTGCCAGCAGTTACCAACCCGAACCCGGGGGCTATGGCTACACCTTC
CASSYQPEPGGYGYTF
>-|once|TRBJ1-2|13|TRBV9
TGTGCCAGCAGCGTAGCTAAGGGGAATGGCTACACCTTC
CASSVAKGNGYTF
>-|-|TRBJ2-2|12|TRBV7-9
TGTTCAGTACCATCGAACACCGGGGAGCTGTTTTTT
CSVPSNTGELFF
>-|-|TRBJ2-1|15|TRBV6-1
TGTGCCAGCAGCGGTGTGGCGGGGACTCCGCGAGAGCAGTTCTTC
CASSGVAGTPREQFF
>TRBD1|once|TRBJ2-7|14|TRBV27
TGTGCCAGCAGCTCCGGACAGGGTAACAACGAGCAGTACTTC
CASSSGQGNNEQYF
>-|-|TRBJ1-4|16|TRBV11-2
TGTGCCAGCAGCTTGAGGGAGATTAGAACTAATGAAAAACTGTTTTTT
CASSLREIRTNEKLFF
>-|-|TRBJ1-6|12|TRBV28
TGTGCCAGCAGCCGCTATAATTCACCCCTCCACTTT
CASSRYNSPLHF
>TRBD1|-|TRBJ2-2|14|TRBV15
TGTGCCACCAGCAGCGGGACAGGGCGGGGGGAGCTGTTTTTT
CATSSGTGRGELFF
>-|-|TRBJ1-2|14|TRBV11-2
TGTGCCAGCAGCCCACACCCTTTTAACTATGGCTACACCTTC
CASSPHPFNYGYTF
>-|-|TRBJ2-2|15|TRBV28
TGTGCCAGCAGCCGCGACACGGTGGGTCCCGGGGAGCTGTTTTTT
CASSRDTVGPGELFF
>-|-|TRBJ2-3|14|TRBV11-2
TGTGCCAGCAGCTTAGTAGGGGAGGTAGATACGCAGTATTTT
CASSLVGEVDTQYF